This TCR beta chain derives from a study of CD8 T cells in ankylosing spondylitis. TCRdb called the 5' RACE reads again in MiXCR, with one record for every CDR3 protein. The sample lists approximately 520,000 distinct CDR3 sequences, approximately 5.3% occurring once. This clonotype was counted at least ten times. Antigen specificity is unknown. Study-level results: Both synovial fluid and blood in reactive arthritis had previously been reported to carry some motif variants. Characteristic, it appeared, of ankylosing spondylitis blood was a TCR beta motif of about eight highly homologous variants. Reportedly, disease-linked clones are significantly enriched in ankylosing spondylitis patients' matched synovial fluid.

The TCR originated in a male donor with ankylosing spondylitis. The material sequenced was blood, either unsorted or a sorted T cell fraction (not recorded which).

DNA of the CDR3: TGTGCCACCAACGGAGGAGCGGTGAACACCGGGGAGCTGTTTTTT. Translation: CATNGGAVNTGELFF. The V call is TRBV10-3, the J call TRBJ2-2, with D perhaps matching TRBD2 (5 bases). The germline V and J ends were trimmed by 10 bases and 1 base, with 16 bases remaining between them. This CDR3 is built from 15 residues. The V gene's germline CDR1 is ENHRY and CDR2 SYGVKD.